This T cell receptor (beta chain) was identified during a study of PD-1 blockade in classical Hodgkin lymphoma. Notes on this clone: The antigen remains undetermined.

Study-wide findings and caveats: Healthy donors were reported to have higher baseline TCR diversity than newly diagnosed patients.

The protocol was immunoSEQ multiplex PCR, while the TCRdb copy is restricted to in-frame clones and leaves out a portion. Among tens of thousands of clones listed, 86% were seen once. Time point in this sample: cycle 4 day 1 (C4D1), after five to seven weeks of nivolumab. Every one of the patients relapsed after autologous stem cell transplantation (brentuximab vedotin exposure was variable). The sample was peripheral blood mononuclear cells (PBMCs), taken before the fourth cycle of nivolumab. The clonotype originates from a human donor with classical Hodgkin lymphoma.

The CDR3 coding sequence is TGTGCCACCAGCAGAGACCGACTAGTACCCGAGCAGTACTTC. Translated: CATSRDRLVPEQYF. J is TRBJ2-7 and V is TRBV15, with a tentative D call TRBD2 (6 bases). This CDR3 contains 14 residues. Germline V lookup: CDR1 LNHNV, CDR2 YYDKDF (reference sequence). V was trimmed by 0 bases and J by 6 bases, leaving 12 bases between them.